This T cell receptor (beta chain) stems from a study of T cell repertoires in cytomegalovirus infection. Study background: From public TCR beta signatures came an indication of both CMV infection and matching HLA type.

With regard to this clonotype: Its antigen is still unknown. This may be a read error, as it is one base from a much larger clone.

Study findings and constraints: HLA-C-restricted CMV clonotypes gave the most frequent clonotype in two of eight donors. The study identified carriers of CMV plus the relevant HLA from cumulative public TCR beta family frequency.

CDR3 size: 15 residues. The germline CDR1 and CDR2 sequences are PRHDT and FYEKMQ (reference sequence). TCRdb fed the reads into MiXCR, producing one record per CDR3 protein. The sample gives 290,000 or so distinct CDR3 sequences, roughly a tenth of which show up once; around 2.4% is in the top ten. The chain uses TRBV13 and TRBJ2-7; D call uncertain. The sequenced sample was PBMCs. This receptor was taken from a human donor in good health (CMV status not recorded). Some clones in this sample may be carry-over from other donors' samples. This chain's CDR3 is CASSLGPHSSCEQYF. CDR3 DNA: TGTGCCAGCAGCCTCGGACCCCATAGCTCCTGCGAGCAGTACTTC.